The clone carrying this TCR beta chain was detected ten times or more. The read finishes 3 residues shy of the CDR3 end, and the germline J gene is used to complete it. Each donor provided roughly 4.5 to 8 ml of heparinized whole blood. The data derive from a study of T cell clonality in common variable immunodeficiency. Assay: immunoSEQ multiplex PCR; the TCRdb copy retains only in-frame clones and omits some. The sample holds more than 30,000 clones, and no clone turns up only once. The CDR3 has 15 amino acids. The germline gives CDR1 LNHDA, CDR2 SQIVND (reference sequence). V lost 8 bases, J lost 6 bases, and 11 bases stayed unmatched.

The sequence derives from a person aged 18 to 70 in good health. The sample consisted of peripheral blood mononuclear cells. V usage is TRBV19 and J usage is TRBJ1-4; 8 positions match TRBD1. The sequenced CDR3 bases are TGTGCCAGTCGACGGCCGGGACAGGATCATGAAAAA. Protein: CASRRPGQDHEK. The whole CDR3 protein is CASRRPGQDHEKLFF.